This T cell receptor beta chain derives from a study of T cells in Graves' hyperthyroidism and ophthalmopathy. Researchers amplified the TCR beta CDR3 regions from RNA transcripts. HTBI primers were the set used in a first-round RT-PCR of the TCR CDR3. TCRdb used MiXCR to reprocess the multiplex PCR reads, holding one entry per CDR3 protein. The table records 600,000 to 800,000 distinct CDR3 sequences, around 40% of them present only once. The authors obtained PBMCs from about 9.5 ml of fresh peripheral blood. V was trimmed by 3 bases and J by 4 bases, leaving 6 bases between them. The CDR3 is 13 residues long. Germline values: CDR1 SGHTA, CDR2 FQGNSA.

The clonotype originates from a woman between 40 and 50 years old with Graves' hyperthyroidism. The sequenced sample was blood. The chain joins TRBV7-2 to TRBJ1-4, with D unclear. CDR3 in amino acids: CASSFYGNEKLFF. The DNA of the CDR3 is TGTGCCAGCAGCTTTTATGGTAATGAAAAACTGTTTTTT.